The 22 T cell receptor beta chains below all came from one sample that was sequenced in a study of blood T cells in healthy people across ages. A sample-barcoded 5' primer and a J-beta primer mix were used in a second PCR of roughly 6 to 11 cycles. TCRdb re-analysed the 5' RACE reads in MiXCR, keeping a single row per CDR3 protein. The profile covers around 870,000 distinct CDR3 sequences, with about 30% appearing a single time and about 18% taken by the ten largest. Sequenced material: blood. Receptors originate from a woman of 80 years or more in good health.

A few counts support this clonotype. The genes are TRBV19 and TRBJ2-3; no firm D call. This CDR3 is built from 12 residues. The V gene lost 8 bases and the J gene lost 4 bases, with 10 bases spanning the gap. CDR1 and CDR2 (germline): LNHDA, SQIVND (reference sequence). In nucleotides, the CDR3 is TGTGCCAGTTCACCAGAGTCAGATACGCAGTATTTT. Its protein product is CASSPESDTQYF.

To note about this clonotype: Its ends do not fully match the called genes, so a read error is possible. The chain recombines TRBV15 with TRBJ2-2; a weak D match, TRBD2 (5 bases). This CDR3 comprises 16 residues. CDR1 is LNHNV and CDR2 is YYDKDF in the germline V gene (reference sequence). The CDR3 coding sequence is TGTGCCACCAACAGAGATCGGGGAGCGAACACCGGGGAGCTGTTTTTT. Its protein is CATNRDRGANTGELFF.

The sample holds many counts of this clonotype. The rearrangement uses TRBV5-6 and TRBJ2-6; D uncertain. Per the germline V gene, CDR1 is SGHDT and CDR2 is YYEEEE. The CDR3 consists of 16 residues. Trimming pared 3 bases from V and 0 bases from J, leaving 10 bases between. The chain's CDR3 is CASSYLRSSGANVLTF. The DNA of the CDR3 is TGTGCCAGCAGCTACCTGCGGAGCTCTGGGGCCAACGTCCTGACTTTC.

CDR3 sequence reads: CASTVGGGYTF. CDR3 in DNA: TGTGCCAGCACGGTGGGTGGCGGCTACACCTTC. The chain has TRBV12-3 or TRBV12-4 and TRBJ1-2; D is ambiguous. The CDR3 has 11 amino acids. V dropped 7 bases and J dropped 8 bases, with 11 bases sitting between them.

This clonotype was counted ten times or more. The chain combines TRBV10-3 with TRBJ2-3; 8 nucleotides align to TRBD2. After removal of 4 bases from V and 3 bases from J, the junction contained 3 bases not matched to a gene. This CDR3 has 14 residues. CDR1 is ENHRY, CDR2 SYGVKD, per germline. CDR3 nucleotide sequence: TGTGCCATCAGTGCCAGCGGGGGTACAGATACGCAGTATTTT. Its protein product is CAISASGGTDTQYF.

This chain links TRBV4-3 with TRBJ2-5, with TRBD1 identical over 8 bases. The J call may be faulty, since TRBJ2-7 better matches the DNA end. CDR1 is LGHNA, CDR2 YSLEER, per germline. The CDR3 runs 14 residues. CDR3 protein: CASSLEDRVHEQYF. CDR3 sequence (DNA): TGCGCCAGCAGCCTAGAGGACAGGGTCCACGAGCAGTACTTC.

In its sample, this clonotype was seen once. The CDR3 nucleotides read TGCAGTGCTCCCGCCCTAGCGGGGTACAATGAGCAGTTCTTC. Protein product: CSAPALAGYNEQFF. V is TRBV20-1 and J is TRBJ2-1; TRBD2 aligns across 9 bases. V lost 5 bases and J lost 4; bases outside the gene matches: 6. CDR1 DFQATT and CDR2 SNEGSKA come from the germline V gene (reference sequence). The CDR3 has 14 amino acids.

This clonotype was picked up many times. The chain carries TRBV5-5 and TRBJ1-2; D is unclear. The germline V gene has CDR1 SGHKS and CDR2 YYEKEE (reference sequence). The CDR3 sequence is 13 residues long. Trimming took off 1 base at V and 7 bases at J, with 11 bases between the two ends. The CDR3: CASSLTPTSGYTF. Written as DNA, the CDR3 is TGTGCCAGCAGCTTGACCCCCACAAGTGGCTACACCTTC.

As concerns this clonotype: This may be a read error, as it is one base from a much larger clone. The CDR3 sequence is CASSLEGGNYNEQYF. CDR3 nucleotide sequence: TGTGCCAGCAGCTTAGAAGGGGGCAACTACAATGAGCAGTACTTC. The chain joins TRBV7-9 to TRBJ2-5; 7 bases agree with TRBD1. V shed 1 base and J 11 bases; nucleotides not matched to a gene: 13. Germline loops: CDR1 SEHNR, CDR2 FQNEAQ (reference sequence). The CDR3 totals 15 residues.

V gene TRBV12-3 or TRBV12-4 combines with J gene TRBJ2-2, with D perhaps matching TRBD1 or TRBD2 (5 bases each). The CDR3 has 16 residues. The germline V and J ends were trimmed by 5 bases and 4 bases, with 17 bases remaining between them. CDR3 bases: TGTGCCAGCAGTATCGACGGGGCTTACAGCACCGGGGAGCTGTTTTTT. Encoded protein: CASSIDGAYSTGELFF.

There are many counts of this clonotype. The chain links TRBV7-2 to TRBJ1-2, with D unclear. V was shortened by 5 bases and J by 6 bases, with 13 bases between the two germline ends. CDR1 is SGHTA and CDR2 is FQGNSA in the germline V gene. The CDR3 is 13 residues long. CDR3 protein: CASSHGVSDGYTF. Written as DNA, the CDR3 is TGTGCCAGCAGCCACGGGGTCTCTGATGGCTACACCTTC.

This clonotype was counted many times. The J gene is TRBJ1-2, the V gene TRBV20-1; D is unresolved. Trimming stripped 5 bases from V and 3 bases from J, with 10 bases between. The CDR3 length is 12 residues. Germline assignment: CDR1 DFQATT and CDR2 SNEGSKA (reference sequence). CDR3 in amino acids: CSASDGHYGYTF. In DNA form, the CDR3 reads TGCAGTGCTTCGGACGGTCACTATGGCTACACCTTC.

This clonotype was picked up a small number of times. The V call is TRBV6-5, the J call TRBJ1-2; 9 nucleotides agree with TRBD1. The germline V gene has CDR1 MNHEY and CDR2 SVGAGI. Germline trimming cut 5 bases from V and 2 bases from J; bases unmatched to any gene: 9. This CDR3 has 16 amino acids. This CDR3 reads CASSPGTGRANYGYTF. The CDR3 DNA reads as TGTGCCAGCAGTCCCGGGACAGGGCGGGCGAACTATGGCTACACCTTC.

The table lists this clonotype with many counts. The genes are TRBV7-6 and TRBJ1-6; D uncertain. V was shortened by 1 base and J by 9 bases, with 7 bases between the two germline ends. The CDR3 has 13 residues. Germline CDR1 is SGHVS and CDR2 is FNYEAQ. The CDR3 sequence is CASSLEGGSPLHF. CDR3 DNA: TGTGCCAGCAGCTTAGAGGGAGGTTCACCCCTCCACTTT.

Remarks on this clonotype: A clone one base away is much larger, so this may be a read error. The chain uses TRBV12-3 or TRBV12-4 and TRBJ2-1; no clear D. The length of the CDR3 is 13 residues. V was pared by 4 bases and J by 13 bases, with 17 bases between. The CDR3 protein is CASSSSFEETQFF. DNA for the CDR3: TGTGCCAGCAGTTCCTCATTCGAGGAGACCCAGTTCTTC.

This clonotype showed up just a few times. J is TRBJ1-1 and V is TRBV5-1; D is undetermined. Deletions cut 1 base from V and 2 bases from J, with 9 bases between. The germline V gene has CDR1 SGHRS and CDR2 YFSETQ. This CDR3 has 14 residues. CDR3 sequence (DNA): TGCGCCAGCAGCTTGATTGGAGATAACACTGAAGCTTTCTTT. This translates into CASSLIGDNTEAFF.

This clonotype was counted many times. The chain is built from TRBV20-1 and TRBJ2-1; D may be TRBD1 (6 bases). CDR1 DFQATT and CDR2 SNEGSKA come from the germline V gene (reference sequence). Trimming took off 4 bases at V and 4 bases at J, with 17 bases between the two ends. The CDR3 covers 15 residues. CDR3 sequence (DNA): TGCAGTGCTACCGAACGAAAAACAGGGTACAATGAGCAGTTCTTC. Amino acid sequence: CSATERKTGYNEQFF.

Concerning this clonotype: A much more abundant neighbour one base away suggests this may be a read error. This chain joins TRBV12-3 or TRBV12-4 and TRBJ2-2; the match to TRBD2 covers 9 bases. The CDR3 is 16 residues long. The trim removed 5 bases at V and 6 bases at J, leaving 10 bases unmatched. The CDR3 sequence: CASSQYSGGLAGELFF. Written as DNA, the CDR3 is TGTGCCAGCAGTCAATATAGCGGGGGCCTCGCCGGGGAGCTGTTTTTT.

This chain joins TRBV28 and TRBJ2-1; perhaps TRBD2 as D (5 bases). Germline lookup yields CDR1 MDHEN and CDR2 SYDVKM. The CDR3 length is 17 residues. V lost 6 bases and J lost 4, with 22 bases in between. The CDR3 protein is CASSSRTPQSLYNEQFF. The CDR3 bases are TGTGCCAGCAGCTCCCGGACTCCACAGTCTTTGTACAATGAGCAGTTCTTC.

The V call is TRBV29-1, the J call TRBJ2-7; 8 bases line up with TRBD1. Germline-derived CDR1 and CDR2 are SQVTM and ANQGSEA. This CDR3 has 13 amino acids. The V segment lost 7 bases and the J segment 5 bases; nucleotides outside the gene matches: 10. CDR3 residues: CSALGQGGNEQYF. CDR3 coding DNA: TGCAGCGCCTTAGGACAGGGAGGAAACGAGCAGTACTTC.

This clonotype was observed many times. CDR3 DNA sequence: TGTGCCAGCAGTGAATCGGGCCAGGGGGCTACTGAAGCTTTCTTT. Its translation: CASSESGQGATEAFF. The V gene is TRBV25-1, the J gene TRBJ1-1; 8 positions agree with TRBD1. Germline CDR1 reads MGHDK; CDR2 reads SYGVNS. Losses at the gene ends were 1 base for V and 5 bases for J; bases not matched to a gene: 6. CDR3 length: 15 residues.

With regard to this clonotype: A much larger clone sits a single nucleotide away, making a read error possible. Here the CDR3 reads CSAAPTVTCEQYF. The CDR3 DNA reads TGCAGTGCTGCCCCGACAGTAACCTGCGAGCAGTACTTC. The J gene is TRBJ2-7, the V gene TRBV20-1; D may be TRBD1 (5 bases). Germline V CDR1 and CDR2: DFQATT, SNEGSKA (reference sequence). V lost 5 bases and J 6 bases, leaving 17 bases between the germline ends. The CDR3 loop spans 13 amino acids.